These T cell receptor beta chains were read from a single sample in a study of blood T cell repertoires in COVID-19. This table comes from immunoSEQ multiplex PCR, and its TCRdb copy is limited to in-frame clones, with some not included. The repertoire consists of about 260,000 clones, with around 90% occurring once and the leading ten covering 2% to 2.5%. Sample: peripheral blood. The receptors shown here come from a woman between 45 and 60 years old who had recovered from COVID-19. Each CDR3 is given with its conserved first and last residue.

v_call	j_call	cdr3_aa
TRBV6-5	TRBJ2-5	CASSLPGQETQYF
TRBV28	TRBJ1-4	CASIPGGAWATNEKLFF
TRBV21-1	TRBJ1-2	CASRDTGINYGYTF
TRBV7-2	TRBJ2-1	CASALADLSSYNEQFF
TRBV7-2	TRBJ1-1	CASSLAGQLNTEAFF
TRBV18	TRBJ2-1	CASSPSQAGARINTMRQFF
TRBV7-9	TRBJ1-3	CASSLGHGNTIYF
TRBV7-9	TRBJ2-3	CASSLFGGAKSDTQYF
TRBV9	TRBJ2-1	CASSASGRGSYNEQFF
TRBV7-2	TRBJ1-4	CASSLGGSYEKLFF
TRBV5-4	TRBJ1-3	CASSLGDRAGNTIYF
TRBV7-9	TRBJ2-6	CASSARDAGANVLTF
TRBV28	TRBJ1-3	CASSHHAGASGNTIYF
TRBV28	TRBJ2-4	CASSLGTGLAKNIQYF
TRBV5-1	TRBJ1-1	CASSLLSVNTEAFF
TRBV4-1	TRBJ1-2	CASSQGQGFPEGYGYTF
TRBV21-1	TRBJ2-7	CASSPRNRTGDNSYEQYF
TRBV14	TRBJ1-1	CASSQSRVTEAFF
TRBV2	TRBJ2-2	CASTETIGTANTGELFF
TRBV9	TRBJ2-2	CASSVVRLATNTGELFF
TRBV30	TRBJ1-1	CAWGTGNTEAFF
TRBV4-2	TRBJ2-3	CASSQPGEAGGPSDTQYF
TRBV5-1	TRBJ1-2	CASSLGPGEIGTF
TRBV19	TRBJ2-3	CASRPGLAGGQDTQYF
TRBV7-2	TRBJ2-3	CASSPRTGGTDTQYF
TRBV5-5	TRBJ1-2	CASSPGQGSYYGYTF
TRBV5-5	TRBJ2-3	CASSLRLAGAGLNTDTQYF
TRBV25-1	TRBJ2-7	CASRGQVTWGHEQYF
TRBV6-4	TRBJ1-6	CASSDSANSPLHF
TRBV12-3/TRBV12-4	TRBJ2-7	CASSLGASYEQYF
TRBV2	TRBJ2-3	CATRPGLARSTDTQYF
TRBV28	TRBJ2-7	CASSSGGQGISYEQYF
TRBV6-5	TRBJ2-7	CASRLSPFGQYEQYF
TRBV7-9	TRBJ2-7	CASSVPGTGGFYEQYF
TRBV7-9	TRBJ1-2	CASSFGGAGGYTF
TRBV11-2	TRBJ1-2	CASSPGRGNYGYTF
TRBV29-1	TRBJ1-1	CSARSSLNTEAFF
TRBV2	TRBJ2-7	CASSTGPYEQYF
TRBV2	TRBJ1-2	CATLFLDRPSGYTF
TRBV7-6	TRBJ1-2	CASSLGGRFDGYTF
TRBV19	TRBJ1-1	CASSIQGTMNTEAFF
TRBV24-1	TRBJ2-3	CATSDPGQGGDTQYF
TRBV5-1	TRBJ2-7	CASSLGQGASYEQYF
TRBV12-3/TRBV12-4	TRBJ2-1	CASSSGGALEQFF